This T cell receptor (beta chain) originates from a study of preoperative IRX-2 immunotherapy in early breast cancer. Treatment noted: preoperative locoregional IRX-2 cytokine immunotherapy. Patients received preoperative, locoregional IRX-2 cytokine immunotherapy in a phase Ib study. Sequencing used immunoSEQ multiplex PCR; TCRdb keeps in-frame clones, though not all of them. The data contain 5,600 or so clones, 55% to 80% of them seen just once; the ten biggest clones take up approximately 10%. Trimming left V 6 bases short and J 0 bases short, with 12 bases between. The CDR3 extends over 15 amino acids. CDR1 and CDR2 from the germline V gene are MNHGY and SAAAGT.

V usage is TRBV6-8 and J usage is TRBJ1-5; weak D call: TRBD1 (6 bases). The source material was tumor tissue, sampled before IRX-2 immunotherapy. This TCR came from a human donor with breast cancer. In nucleotides, the CDR3 is TGTGCCAGCAGGCCTCAGGGGTATAGCAATCAGCCCCAGCATTTT. This translates into CASRPQGYSNQPQHF.